This T cell receptor (beta chain) is drawn from a study of blood T cell repertoires in COVID-19. Per the original methods: Reference gene primer amplification gave estimated nucleated cell counts. TCRdb's copy holds only in-frame clones and misses some; the assay was immunoSEQ multiplex PCR. V and J calls and clone size come straight from that table; D and trimming were deduced from the DNA. The sample holds some 120,000 clones, around 83% seen once. The V end was cut by 3 bases, the J end by 7 bases, with 13 bases between. Germline lookup yields CDR1 LNHDA and CDR2 SQIVND (reference sequence). This CDR3 spans 14 amino acids.

This clonotype originated in a man aged 80 or over with active or convalescent COVID-19. The V gene is TRBV19, the J gene TRBJ2-1; a weak D match, TRBD2 (5 bases). Sequencing input: peripheral blood. CDR3 sequence: CASSIPSGPNEQFF. CDR3 DNA: TGTGCCAGTAGTATTCCGAGCGGACCTAATGAGCAGTTCTTC.